The entry below gives a single TCR beta chain sequence along with its context. As yet, its antigen is unknown. The CDR3 has 18 amino acids. Looked up from germline, CDR1 is SGHRS and CDR2 is YFSETQ. V lost 3 bases to trimming and J lost 0 bases; unmatched junction nucleotides: 14. Included in the TCR beta cDNA libraries were unique molecular identifiers. TCRdb redid the calling of the PCR reads with MiXCR, one entry per CDR3 protein. The sample holds hundreds of thousands of distinct CDR3 sequences; about 39% are singletons and the top ten take less than 8%. This sample was taken from a study of post-analysis software for immune sequencing data. Study details: Disease trajectories encompassed relapsing-remitting, secondary progressive and progressive-relapsing multiple sclerosis.

Findings and limits, study-wide: There were five or six TRBV segments more frequent in patients than controls, and TRBV5-6, TRBV5-1 and TRBV20-1 were among them. Samples prepared in the same batch strongly co-clustered by F measure.

The TCR originated in a girl aged 2 to 9 with multiple sclerosis. Sample: blood. The gene calls are TRBV5-1 and TRBJ1-1; 7 bases align to TRBD1. The CDR3 DNA is TGCGCCAGCAGCTGGGCCGGGACAGCGAGCTTAATGAACACTGAAGCTTTCTTT. Translating it yields CASSWAGTASLMNTEAFF.